The T cell receptor (beta chain) described here comes from a study of blood T cell repertoires in COVID-19. Repertoires were generated with immunoSEQ multiplex PCR, while TCRdb's copy carries only in-frame clones and drops some. The sample yields about 300,000 clones, around 89% seen once. V lost 6 bases and J lost 8; bases outside the gene matches: 7. The CDR3 is made up of 13 amino acids. CDR1 and CDR2 from the germline V gene are MNHEY and SVGEGT. This clonotype was obtained from a man aged 18 to 35 who had recovered from COVID-19. V gene TRBV6-2 or TRBV6-3 combines with J gene TRBJ1-2; TRBD1 aligns across 9 bases. Sequencing used peripheral blood. CDR3: CASSVQGAQGYTF. CDR3 bases: TGTGCCAGCAGCGTACAGGGGGCTCAAGGCTACACCTTC.